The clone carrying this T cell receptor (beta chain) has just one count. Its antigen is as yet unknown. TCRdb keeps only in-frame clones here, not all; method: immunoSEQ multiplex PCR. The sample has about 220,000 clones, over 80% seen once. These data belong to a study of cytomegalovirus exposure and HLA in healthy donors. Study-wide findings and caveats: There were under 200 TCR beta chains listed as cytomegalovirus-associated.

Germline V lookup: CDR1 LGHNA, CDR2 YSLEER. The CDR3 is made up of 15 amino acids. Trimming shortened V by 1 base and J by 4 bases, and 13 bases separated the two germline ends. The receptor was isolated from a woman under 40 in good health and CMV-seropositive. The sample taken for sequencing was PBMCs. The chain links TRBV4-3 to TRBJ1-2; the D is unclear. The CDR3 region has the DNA TGCGCCAGCAGCCAAGCCGATGGATCGGGCTATGGCTACACCTTC. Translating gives CASSQADGSGYGYTF.